This TCR beta chain was identified during a study of cytomegalovirus exposure and HLA in healthy donors. Note on this clone: Its antigen is currently unknown.

Germline V gives CDR1 SGHAT, CDR2 FQNNGV. The V gene lost 5 bases and the J gene lost 0 bases, with 15 bases spanning the gap. This CDR3 spans 16 amino acids. PCR employed 60 Vbeta and 13 Jbeta primers. This table comes from immunoSEQ multiplex PCR, and its TCRdb copy is limited to in-frame clones, with some not included. The table includes some 200,000 clones, around four fifths detected once. Broader study findings: Most TCR sequences were seen very rarely across donors, but some public TCRs occurred in many. Relative to equally common others, HLA-associated TCR beta chains showed greater clonal expansion in a later analysis. The number of N-insertions in an Asian-associated ancestry cluster was reportedly below the approximately 700-donor mean in a later analysis. Overall, roughly 160 TCR beta chains were annotated as cytomegalovirus-associated.

Sequencing was carried out using PBMCs. The chain recombines TRBV11-2 with TRBJ2-3; D remains ambiguous. The sequence was obtained from a woman in her 50s in good health and CMV-seropositive. The CDR3 protein is CASSRDFYLSTDTQYF. The CDR3 DNA follows: TGTGCCAGCAGCCGTGACTTCTACCTTAGCACAGATACGCAGTATTTT.